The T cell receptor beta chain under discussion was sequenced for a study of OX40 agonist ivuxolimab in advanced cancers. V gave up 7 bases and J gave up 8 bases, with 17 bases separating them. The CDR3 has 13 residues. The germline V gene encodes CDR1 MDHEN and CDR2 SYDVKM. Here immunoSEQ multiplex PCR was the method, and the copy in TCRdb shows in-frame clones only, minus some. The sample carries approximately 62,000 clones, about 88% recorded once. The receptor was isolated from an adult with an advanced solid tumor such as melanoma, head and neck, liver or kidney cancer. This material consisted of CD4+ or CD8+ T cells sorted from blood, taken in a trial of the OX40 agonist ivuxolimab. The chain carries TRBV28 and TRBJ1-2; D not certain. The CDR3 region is CASIRGWGDGYTF. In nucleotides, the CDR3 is TGTGCCAGCATACGTGGCTGGGGAGACGGCTACACCTTC.